This T cell receptor beta chain was identified during a study of T cell responses to AZD1222 COVID-19 vaccine. A few counts support this clone. No antigen is known for it. Assay: immunoSEQ multiplex PCR; the TCRdb copy retains only in-frame clones and omits some. The sample includes some 140,000 clones, 85% to 95% of them seen just once. Notes on the study in general: Elevations in Spike-specific TCR breadth and depth followed administration of two AZD1222 doses.

Germline V gene lookup returns CDR1 KGHSH and CDR2 LQKENI. V lost 3 bases and J lost 7, with 15 bases in between. The CDR3 consists of 15 residues. The source is an adult who received the AZD1222 COVID-19 vaccine. The material was peripheral blood, obtained 28 days after the second AZD1222 dose. V gene TRBV18 combines with J gene TRBJ1-4; D uncertain. CDR3 residues: CASSPGELRPEKLFF. The CDR3 bases are TGTGCCAGCTCACCGGGAGAACTACGGCCTGAAAAACTGTTTTTT.